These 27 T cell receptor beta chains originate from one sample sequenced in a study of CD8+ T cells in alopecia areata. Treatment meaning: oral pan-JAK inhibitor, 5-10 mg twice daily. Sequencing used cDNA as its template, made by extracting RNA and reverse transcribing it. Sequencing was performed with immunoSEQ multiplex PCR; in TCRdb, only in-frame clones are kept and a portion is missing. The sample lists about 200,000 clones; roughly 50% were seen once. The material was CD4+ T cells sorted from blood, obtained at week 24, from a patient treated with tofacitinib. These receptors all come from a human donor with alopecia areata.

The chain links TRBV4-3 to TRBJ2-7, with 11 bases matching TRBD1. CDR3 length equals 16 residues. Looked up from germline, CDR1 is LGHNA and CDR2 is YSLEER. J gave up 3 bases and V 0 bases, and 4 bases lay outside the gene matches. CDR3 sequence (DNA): TGCGCCAGCAGCCAAGATCTGGGACAGGGGGACTACGAGCAGTACTTC. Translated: CASSQDLGQGDYEQYF.

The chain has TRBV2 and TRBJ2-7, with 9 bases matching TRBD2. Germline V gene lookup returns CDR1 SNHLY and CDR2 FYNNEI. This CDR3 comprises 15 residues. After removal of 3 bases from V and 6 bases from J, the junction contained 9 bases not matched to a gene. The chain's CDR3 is CASSDHSGRALEQYF. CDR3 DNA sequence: TGTGCCAGCAGTGACCATAGCGGGAGAGCGCTCGAGCAGTACTTC. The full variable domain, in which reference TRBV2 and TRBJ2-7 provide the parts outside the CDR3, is EPEVTQTPSHQVTQMGQEVILRCVPISNHLYFYWYRQILGQKVEFLVSFYNNEISEKSEIFDDQFSVERPDGSNFTLKIRSTKLEDSAMYFCASSDHSGRALEQYFGPGTRLTVT.

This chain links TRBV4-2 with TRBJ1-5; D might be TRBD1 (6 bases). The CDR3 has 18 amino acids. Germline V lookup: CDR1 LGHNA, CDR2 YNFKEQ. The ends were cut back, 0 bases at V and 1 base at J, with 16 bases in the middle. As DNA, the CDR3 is TGTGCCAGCAGCCAAGATTTTGGGGGGCGAAGAAGCAATCAGCCCCAGCATTTT. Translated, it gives CASSQDFGGRRSNQPQHF.

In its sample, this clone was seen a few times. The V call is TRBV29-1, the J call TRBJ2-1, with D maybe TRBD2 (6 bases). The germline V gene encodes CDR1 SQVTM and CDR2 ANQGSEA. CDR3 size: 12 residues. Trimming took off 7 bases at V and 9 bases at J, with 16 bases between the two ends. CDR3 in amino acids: CSAGTHGGEQFF. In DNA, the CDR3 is TGCAGCGCCGGGACTCACGGGGGTGAGCAGTTCTTC.

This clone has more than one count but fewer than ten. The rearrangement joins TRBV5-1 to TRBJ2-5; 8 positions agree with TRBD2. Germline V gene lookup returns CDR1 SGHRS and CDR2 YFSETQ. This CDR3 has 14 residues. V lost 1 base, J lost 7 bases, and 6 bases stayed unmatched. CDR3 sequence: CASSLTGGDGTQYF. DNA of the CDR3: TGCGCCAGCAGCTTGACGGGAGGGGACGGGACCCAGTACTTC. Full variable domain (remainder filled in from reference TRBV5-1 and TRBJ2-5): KAGVTQTPRYLIKTRGQQVTLSCSPISGHRSVSWYQQTPGQGLQFLFEYFSETQRNKGNFPGRFSGRQFSNSRSEMNVSTLELGDSALYLCASSLTGGDGTQYFGPGTRLLVL.

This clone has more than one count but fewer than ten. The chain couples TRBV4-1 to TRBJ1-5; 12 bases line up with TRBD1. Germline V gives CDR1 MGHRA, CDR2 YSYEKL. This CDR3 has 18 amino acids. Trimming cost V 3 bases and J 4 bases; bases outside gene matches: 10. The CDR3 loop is CASSQGGTGGWGNQPQHF. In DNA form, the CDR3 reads TGCGCCAGCAGCCAGGGGGGGACAGGGGGCTGGGGTAATCAGCCCCAGCATTTT.

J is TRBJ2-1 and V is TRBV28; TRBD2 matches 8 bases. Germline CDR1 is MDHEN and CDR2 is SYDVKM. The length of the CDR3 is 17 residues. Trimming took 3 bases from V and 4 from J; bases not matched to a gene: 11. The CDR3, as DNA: TGTGCCAGCAGTTTCGTACTGGGAGCTAGCGGGTACAATGAGCAGTTCTTC. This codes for CASSFVLGASGYNEQFF.

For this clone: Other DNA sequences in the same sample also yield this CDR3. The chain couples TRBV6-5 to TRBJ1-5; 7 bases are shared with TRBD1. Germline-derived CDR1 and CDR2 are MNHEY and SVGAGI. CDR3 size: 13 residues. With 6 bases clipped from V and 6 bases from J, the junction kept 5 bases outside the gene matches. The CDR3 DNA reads TGTGCCAGCAGAAGACAGGGAGGTCAGCCCCAGCATTTT. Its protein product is CASRRQGGQPQHF.

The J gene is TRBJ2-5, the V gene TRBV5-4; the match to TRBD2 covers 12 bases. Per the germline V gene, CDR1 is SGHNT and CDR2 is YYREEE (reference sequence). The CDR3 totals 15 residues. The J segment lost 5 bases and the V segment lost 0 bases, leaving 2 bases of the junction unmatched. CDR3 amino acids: CASSLGTSGRETQYF. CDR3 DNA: TGTGCCAGCAGCTTGGGCACTAGCGGGAGGGAGACCCAGTACTTC.

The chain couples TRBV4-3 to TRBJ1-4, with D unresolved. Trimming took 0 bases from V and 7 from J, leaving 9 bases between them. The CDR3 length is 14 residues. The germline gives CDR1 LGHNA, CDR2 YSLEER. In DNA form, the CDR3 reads TGCGCCAGCAGCCAAGATCGGAGATTTGAAAAACTGTTTTTT. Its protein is CASSQDRRFEKLFF.

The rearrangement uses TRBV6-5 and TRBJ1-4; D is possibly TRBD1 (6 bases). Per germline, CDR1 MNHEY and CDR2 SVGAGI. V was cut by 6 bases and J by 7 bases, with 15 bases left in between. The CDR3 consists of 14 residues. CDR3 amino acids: CASSRGGGVEKLFF. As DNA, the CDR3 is TGTGCCAGCAGCCGCGGGGGCGGGGTTGAAAAACTGTTTTTT.

The DNA for the CDR3 is TGCGCCAGCAGCCAAGACCGGGGGGCAACAGATACGCAGTATTTT. Protein product: CASSQDRGATDTQYF. The rearrangement links TRBV4-1 to TRBJ2-3; the D gene is possibly TRBD2 (7 bases). The CDR3 covers 15 residues. V lost 0 bases and J lost 3, with 10 bases in between. Germline CDR1 MGHRA, CDR2 YSYEKL.

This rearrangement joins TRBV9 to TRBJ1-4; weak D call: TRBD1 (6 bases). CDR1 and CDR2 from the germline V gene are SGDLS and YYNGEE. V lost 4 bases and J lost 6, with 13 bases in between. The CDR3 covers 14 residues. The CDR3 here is CASSFRGRDEKLFF. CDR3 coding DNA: TGTGCCAGCAGCTTCAGGGGAAGGGATGAAAAACTGTTTTTT.

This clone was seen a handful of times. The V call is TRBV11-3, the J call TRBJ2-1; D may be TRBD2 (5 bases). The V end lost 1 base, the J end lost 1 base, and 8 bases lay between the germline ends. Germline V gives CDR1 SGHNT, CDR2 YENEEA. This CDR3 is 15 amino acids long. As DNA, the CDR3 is TGTGCCAGCAGCTTAGGCCGGGGTTCCTACAATGAGCAGTTCTTC. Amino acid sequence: CASSLGRGSYNEQFF.

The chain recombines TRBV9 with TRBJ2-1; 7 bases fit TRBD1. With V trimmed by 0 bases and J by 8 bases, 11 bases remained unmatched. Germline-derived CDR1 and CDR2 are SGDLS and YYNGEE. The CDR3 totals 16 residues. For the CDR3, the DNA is TGTGCCAGCAGCGTAGAGGGGGCAGGGAGTAGGTATGAGCAGTTCTTC. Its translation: CASSVEGAGSRYEQFF.

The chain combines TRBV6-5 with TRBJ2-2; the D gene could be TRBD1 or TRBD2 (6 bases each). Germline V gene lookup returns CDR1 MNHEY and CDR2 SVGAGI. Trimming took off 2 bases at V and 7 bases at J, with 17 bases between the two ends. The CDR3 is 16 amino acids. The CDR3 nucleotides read TGTGCCAGCAGTTACCTGGGGGGCCGTTCGGGCGGGGAGCTGTTTTTT. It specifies CASSYLGGRSGGELFF.

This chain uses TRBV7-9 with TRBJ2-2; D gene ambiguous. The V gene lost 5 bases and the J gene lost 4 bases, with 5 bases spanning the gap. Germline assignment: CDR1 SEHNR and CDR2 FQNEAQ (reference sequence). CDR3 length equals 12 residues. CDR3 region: CASSVSTGELFF. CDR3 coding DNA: TGTGCCAGCAGCGTCAGCACCGGGGAGCTGTTTTTT.

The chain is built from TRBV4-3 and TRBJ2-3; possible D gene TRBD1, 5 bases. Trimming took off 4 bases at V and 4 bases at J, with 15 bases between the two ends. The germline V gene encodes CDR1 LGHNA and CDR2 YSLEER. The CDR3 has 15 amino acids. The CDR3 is CASSRQPWGPDTQYF. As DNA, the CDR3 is TGCGCCAGCAGCCGGCAGCCGTGGGGCCCAGATACGCAGTATTTT.

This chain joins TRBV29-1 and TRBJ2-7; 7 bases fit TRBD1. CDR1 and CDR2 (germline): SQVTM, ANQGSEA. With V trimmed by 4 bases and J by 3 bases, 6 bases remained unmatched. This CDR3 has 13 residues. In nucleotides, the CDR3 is TGCAGCGTTGGACAGGGAATCTACTACGAGCAGTACTTC. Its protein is CSVGQGIYYEQYF.

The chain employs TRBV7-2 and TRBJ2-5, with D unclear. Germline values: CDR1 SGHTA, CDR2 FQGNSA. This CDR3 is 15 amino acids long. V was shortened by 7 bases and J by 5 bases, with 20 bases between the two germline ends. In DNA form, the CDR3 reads TGTGCCAGCACCCAACAACTGGGTAGATGGGAGACCCAGTACTTC. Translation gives CASTQQLGRWETQYF.

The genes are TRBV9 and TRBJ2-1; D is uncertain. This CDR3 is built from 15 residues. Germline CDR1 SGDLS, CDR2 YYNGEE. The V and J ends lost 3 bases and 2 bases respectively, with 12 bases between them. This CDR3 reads CASSAQIRPYNEQFF. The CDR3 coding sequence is TGTGCCAGCAGCGCTCAAATTAGGCCCTACAATGAGCAGTTCTTC.

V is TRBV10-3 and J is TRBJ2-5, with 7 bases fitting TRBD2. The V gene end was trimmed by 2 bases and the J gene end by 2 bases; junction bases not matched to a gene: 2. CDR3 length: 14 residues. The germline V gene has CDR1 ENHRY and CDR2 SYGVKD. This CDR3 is CAISEIAGQETQYF. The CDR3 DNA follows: TGTGCCATCAGTGAGATAGCGGGTCAAGAGACCCAGTACTTC.

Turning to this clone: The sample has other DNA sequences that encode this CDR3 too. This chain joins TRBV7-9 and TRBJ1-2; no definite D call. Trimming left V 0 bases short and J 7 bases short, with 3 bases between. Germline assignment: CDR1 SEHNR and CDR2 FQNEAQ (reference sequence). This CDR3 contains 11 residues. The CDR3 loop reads CASSLAGGYTF. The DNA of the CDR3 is TGTGCCAGCAGCTTAGCCGGTGGCTACACCTTC.

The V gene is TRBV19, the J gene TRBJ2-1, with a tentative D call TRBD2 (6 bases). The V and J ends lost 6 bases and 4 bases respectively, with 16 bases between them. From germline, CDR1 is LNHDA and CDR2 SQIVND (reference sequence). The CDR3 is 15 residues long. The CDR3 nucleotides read TGTGCCAGTAGGAAAGCGGGCTCTACTTACAATGAGCAGTTCTTC. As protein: CASRKAGSTYNEQFF.

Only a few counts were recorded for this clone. In DNA, the CDR3 is TGTGCCACCAGCAGCGGTCGAGTGTTCTCTGGGGCCAACGTCCTGACTTTC. As protein: CATSSGRVFSGANVLTF. The chain is built from TRBV15 and TRBJ2-6; D gene unclear. The CDR3 runs to 17 residues. V was pared by 3 bases and J by 0 bases, with 12 bases between. Germline CDR1 reads LNHNV; CDR2 reads YYDKDF (reference sequence).

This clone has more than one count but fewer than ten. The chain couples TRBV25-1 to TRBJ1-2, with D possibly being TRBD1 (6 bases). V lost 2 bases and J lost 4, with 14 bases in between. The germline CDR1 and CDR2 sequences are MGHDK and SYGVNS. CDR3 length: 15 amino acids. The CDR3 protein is CASSEGGGLSYGYTF. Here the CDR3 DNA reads TGTGCCAGCAGTGAAGGGGGGGGCTTAAGCTATGGCTACACCTTC.

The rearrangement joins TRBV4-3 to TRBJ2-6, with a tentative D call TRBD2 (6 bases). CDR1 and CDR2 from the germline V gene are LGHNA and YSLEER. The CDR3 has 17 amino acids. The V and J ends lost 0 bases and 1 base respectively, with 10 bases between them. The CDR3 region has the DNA TGCGCCAGCAGCCAAGATGCCGCGGGGTCTGGGGCCAACGTCCTGACTTTC. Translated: CASSQDAAGSGANVLTF.